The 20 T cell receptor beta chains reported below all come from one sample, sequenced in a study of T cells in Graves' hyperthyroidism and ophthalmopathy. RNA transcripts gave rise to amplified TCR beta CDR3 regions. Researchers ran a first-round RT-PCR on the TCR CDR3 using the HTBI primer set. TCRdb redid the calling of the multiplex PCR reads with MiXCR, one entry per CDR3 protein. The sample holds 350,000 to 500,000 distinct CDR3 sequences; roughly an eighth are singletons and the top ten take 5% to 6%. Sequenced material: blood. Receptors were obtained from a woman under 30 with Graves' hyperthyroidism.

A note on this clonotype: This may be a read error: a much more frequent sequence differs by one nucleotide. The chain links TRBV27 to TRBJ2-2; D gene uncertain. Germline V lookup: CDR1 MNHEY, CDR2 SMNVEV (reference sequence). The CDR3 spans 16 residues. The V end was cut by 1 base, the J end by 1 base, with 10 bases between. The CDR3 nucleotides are TGTGCCAGCAGTTTATGGCCCCTTAAGAACACCGGGGAGCTGTTTTTT. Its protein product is CASSLWPLKNTGELFF.

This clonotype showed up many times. This chain's CDR3 is CSARAPEDYGYTF. The CDR3 DNA follows: TGCAGCGCCAGAGCGCCGGAGGACTATGGCTACACCTTC. The chain employs TRBV29-1 and TRBJ1-2, with D unresolved. The CDR3 is 13 amino acids. The V gene lost 7 bases and the J gene lost 3 bases, with 15 bases spanning the gap. Germline-derived CDR1 and CDR2 are SQVTM and ANQGSEA.

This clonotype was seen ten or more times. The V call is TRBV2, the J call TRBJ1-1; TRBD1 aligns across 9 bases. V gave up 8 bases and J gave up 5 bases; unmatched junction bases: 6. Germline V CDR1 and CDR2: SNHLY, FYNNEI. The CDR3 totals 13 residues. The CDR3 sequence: CASDRDRVTEAFF. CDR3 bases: TGTGCCAGCGACCGGGACAGGGTGACTGAAGCTTTCTTT.

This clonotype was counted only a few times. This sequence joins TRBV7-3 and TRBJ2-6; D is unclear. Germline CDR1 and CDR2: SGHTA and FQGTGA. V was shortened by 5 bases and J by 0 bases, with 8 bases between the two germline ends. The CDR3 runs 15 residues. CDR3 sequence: CASSPQSSGANVLTF. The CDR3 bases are TGTGCCAGCAGCCCTCAGAGCTCTGGGGCCAACGTCCTGACTTTC.

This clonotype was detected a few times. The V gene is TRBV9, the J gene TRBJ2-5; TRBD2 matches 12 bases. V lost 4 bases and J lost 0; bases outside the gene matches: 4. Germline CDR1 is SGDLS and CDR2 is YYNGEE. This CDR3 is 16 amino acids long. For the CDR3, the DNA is TGTGCCAGCAGCTCGCGACTAGCGGGAGACCAAGAGACCCAGTACTTC. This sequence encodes CASSSRLAGDQETQYF.

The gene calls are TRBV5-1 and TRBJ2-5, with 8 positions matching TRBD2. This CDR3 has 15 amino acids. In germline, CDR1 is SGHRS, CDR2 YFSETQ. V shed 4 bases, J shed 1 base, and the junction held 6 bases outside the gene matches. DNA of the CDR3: TGCGCCAGCAGCCCCGGACTAGCCACCCAAGAGACCCAGTACTTC. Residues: CASSPGLATQETQYF.

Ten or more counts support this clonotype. This CDR3 is CATSRRQGSYGYTF. CDR3 sequence (DNA): TGTGCCACCAGCAGGCGACAGGGGAGCTATGGCTACACCTTC. The chain joins TRBV15 to TRBJ1-2; 8 bases line up with TRBD1. V lost 3 bases to trimming and J lost 4 bases; unmatched junction nucleotides: 4. Germline V lookup: CDR1 LNHNV, CDR2 YYDKDF (reference sequence). The CDR3 is 14 amino acids.

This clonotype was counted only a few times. This CDR3 is CASSQVSIGLGGSYEQYF. The CDR3 DNA is TGTGCCAGCAGCCAAGTCTCCATAGGACTAGGGGGCTCCTACGAGCAGTACTTC. The J gene is TRBJ2-7, the V gene TRBV3-1, with D possibly TRBD2 on 7 matching bases. Germline V CDR1 and CDR2: LGHDT, YNNKEL (reference sequence). This CDR3 spans 18 amino acids. V was shortened by 1 base and J by 0 bases, with 19 bases between the two germline ends.

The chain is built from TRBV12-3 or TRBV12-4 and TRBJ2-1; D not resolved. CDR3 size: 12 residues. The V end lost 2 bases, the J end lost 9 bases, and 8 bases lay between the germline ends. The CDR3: CASSLCSGEQFF. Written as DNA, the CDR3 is TGTGCCAGCAGTTTATGTTCGGGTGAGCAGTTCTTC.

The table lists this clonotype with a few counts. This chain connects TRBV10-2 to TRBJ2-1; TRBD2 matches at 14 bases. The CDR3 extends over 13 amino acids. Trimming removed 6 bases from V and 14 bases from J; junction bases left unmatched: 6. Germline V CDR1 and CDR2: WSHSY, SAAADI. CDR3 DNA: TGCGCCAGCAGGTCCGGGACTAGCGGGAGAAAGTTCTTC. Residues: CASRSGTSGRKFF.

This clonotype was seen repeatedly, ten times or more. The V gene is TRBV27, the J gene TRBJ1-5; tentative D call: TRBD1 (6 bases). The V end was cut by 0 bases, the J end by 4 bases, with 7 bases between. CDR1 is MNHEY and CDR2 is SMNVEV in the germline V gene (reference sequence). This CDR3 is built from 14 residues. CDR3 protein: CASSLSGTNQPQHF. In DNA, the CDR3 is TGTGCCAGCAGTTTATCCGGGACAAATCAGCCCCAGCATTTT.

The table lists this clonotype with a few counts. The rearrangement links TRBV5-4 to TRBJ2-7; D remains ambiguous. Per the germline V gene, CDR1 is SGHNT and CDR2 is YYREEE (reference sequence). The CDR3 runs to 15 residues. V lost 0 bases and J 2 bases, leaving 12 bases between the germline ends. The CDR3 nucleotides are TGTGCCAGCAGCTTGGCTGGGCCAGCCGCCTACGAGCAGTACTTC. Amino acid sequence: CASSLAGPAAYEQYF.

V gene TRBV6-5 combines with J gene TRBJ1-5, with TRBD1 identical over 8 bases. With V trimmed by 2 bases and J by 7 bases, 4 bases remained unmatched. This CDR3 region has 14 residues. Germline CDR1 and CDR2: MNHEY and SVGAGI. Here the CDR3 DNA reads TGTGCCAGCAGTTACGGACAGGGAGAACAGCCCCAGCATTTT. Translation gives CASSYGQGEQPQHF.

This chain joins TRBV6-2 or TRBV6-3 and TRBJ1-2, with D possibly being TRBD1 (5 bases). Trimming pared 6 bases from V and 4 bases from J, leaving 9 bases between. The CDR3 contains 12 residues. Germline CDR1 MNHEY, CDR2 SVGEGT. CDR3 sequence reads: CASSLGRYGYTF. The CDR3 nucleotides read TGTGCCAGCAGCTTGGGACGCTATGGCTACACCTTC.

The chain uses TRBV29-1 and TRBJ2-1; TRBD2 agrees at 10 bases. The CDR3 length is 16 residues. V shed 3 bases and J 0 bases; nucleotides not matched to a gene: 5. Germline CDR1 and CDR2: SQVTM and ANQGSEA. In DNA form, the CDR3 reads TGCAGCGTTGAGGTGTCTAGCGGGAGCTCCTACAATGAGCAGTTCTTC. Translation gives CSVEVSSGSSYNEQFF.

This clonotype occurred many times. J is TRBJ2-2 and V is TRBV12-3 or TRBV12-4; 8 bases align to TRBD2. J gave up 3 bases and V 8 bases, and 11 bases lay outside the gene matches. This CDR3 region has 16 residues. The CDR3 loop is CASYFGASGYTGELFF. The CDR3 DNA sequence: TGTGCCAGCTACTTTGGGGCTAGCGGGTACACCGGGGAGCTGTTTTTT.

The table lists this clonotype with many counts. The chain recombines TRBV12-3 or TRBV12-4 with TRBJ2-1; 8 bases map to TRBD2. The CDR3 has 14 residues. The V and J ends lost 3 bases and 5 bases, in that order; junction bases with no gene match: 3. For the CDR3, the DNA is TGTGCCAGCAGTTTCGCGGGAGGCAACAATGAGCAGTTCTTC. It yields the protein CASSFAGGNNEQFF.

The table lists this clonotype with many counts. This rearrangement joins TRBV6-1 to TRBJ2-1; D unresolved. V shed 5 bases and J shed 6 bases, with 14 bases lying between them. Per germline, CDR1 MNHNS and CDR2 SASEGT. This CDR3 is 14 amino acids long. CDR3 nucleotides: TGTGCCAGCAGTTCCCTACGTCCCCGCAATGAGCAGTTCTTC. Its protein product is CASSSLRPRNEQFF.

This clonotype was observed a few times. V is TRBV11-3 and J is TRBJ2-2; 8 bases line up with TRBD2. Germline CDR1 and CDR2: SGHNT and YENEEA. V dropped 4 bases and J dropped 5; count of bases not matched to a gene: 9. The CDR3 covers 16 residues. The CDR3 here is CASSSLSGSRTGELFF. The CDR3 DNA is TGTGCCAGCAGCTCCCTCAGCGGGAGTCGTACCGGGGAGCTGTTTTTT.

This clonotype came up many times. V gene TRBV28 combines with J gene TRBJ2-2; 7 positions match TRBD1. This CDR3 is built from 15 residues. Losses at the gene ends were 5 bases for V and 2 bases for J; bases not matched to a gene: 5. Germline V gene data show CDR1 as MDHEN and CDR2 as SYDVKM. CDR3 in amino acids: CASSRDRSNTGELFF. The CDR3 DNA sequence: TGTGCCAGCAGTCGGGACAGATCAAACACCGGGGAGCTGTTTTTT.